This T cell receptor (beta chain) was sequenced in a study of neurological immune-mediated disorders (dated by TCRdb to about 2019). Broadly, across the study: Of the 35 or so multiple sclerosis patients, about 31 had relapsing-remitting MS and 3 had secondary progressive MS. Of the approximately 68 subjects in the cohort, some 15 were HAM/TSP patients, some 35 were multiple sclerosis patients, and about 20 were healthy controls. The approximately 96 TCR-beta libraries covered PBMC samples along with longitudinal samples, technical triplicates, and paired sorted CD4+ and CD8+ T-cell subsets. Peripheral blood TCR-beta repertoires from patients with HTLV-I-associated myelopathy (HAM/TSP), patients with multiple sclerosis, and healthy controls were compared in the study using UMI-based sequencing.

This clonotype was observed at least ten times. The specificity of this receptor is unknown. No base quality information exists; no much larger clone differs at one position. Unsorted PBMC libraries were generated from 2 million PBMCs stored in RNAlater at -80 °C until RNA extraction. The multiple sclerosis patients were enrolled in a US clinical protocol that used magnetic resonance imaging to evaluate disease progression. Peripheral blood was subjected to Ficoll-Hypaque density gradient centrifugation to isolate PBMCs, which were then cryopreserved in liquid nitrogen. cDNA was synthesized by template-switch 5'RACE using a primer with a 10-nucleotide random unique molecular identifier that tagged each TCR transcript. Over 180 million TCR-beta sequences, covering 15-18 subjects, were produced in each sequencing run. The RNeasy kit was used for extraction of total RNA. The KAPA Real-time Library Amplification kit was used to amplify TCR-beta VDJ regions with primers targeting the TCR constant region and the 5'RACE anchor. A first PCR added sample indexes and Illumina adaptors, after which a second PCR increased the library yield. After Ampure bead purification, the roughly 650 bp TCR product was size-selected on a 2% E-gel SizeSelection system. Before pooling, libraries had their quality checked on a Bioanalyzer, their concentration measured with Qubit, and their quantity determined with the Kapa Library Quantification kit. An Illumina HiSeq 2500 sequenced the libraries paired-end 2 x 150 bp. To increase sequence diversity, about 23-32% phiX was spiked into each library pool. The paper's data handling went like this. Quality-filtered reads were processed with the UMI-based MiGEC pipeline, and over 90% of raw TCR sequences were removed by the MiGEC pipeline during error correction. IMGT germline references were used for alignment of VDJ genes, and clonotypes were defined by a unique CDR3 amino acid sequence together with V-J genes. Clonal expansion, Shannon diversity and CDR3 relatedness were evaluated with VDJtools (CalcPairwiseDistances, ClusterSamples), while phylogenetic trees were built in CLCbio workbench. Expanded clones were defined as having at least 8 unique UMIs, based on coefficient-of-variation modelling across technical triplicates. In-frame beta chains were kept once TCRdb had trimmed the public reads at Q25 with fastp and called clones with MiXCR. Records with the same CDR3 protein are collapsed into one entry carrying the most frequent genes and DNA. None of the V and J calls come from the authors' own analysis; TCRdb made them. In all, the sample holds around 66,000 distinct CDR3 sequences, and around 5.2% of those were seen once. The top ten clones comprise about 3% of the sample.

The paper as a whole reports these results and caveats: TCR clonal expansion was greatest in HAM/TSP patients and smallest in MS patients, who ranked below even healthy controls. In phylogenetic analysis, the repertoires of 18 of 34 MS patients grouped into a cluster of related CDR3 sequences, which suggests a possible signature at the repertoire level. No association of the MS cluster with clinical or MRI features was observed, and the need for larger cohorts was stated by the authors. No identical CDR3 amino acid sequences were shared among expanded clones across subjects, suggesting private TCR-beta repertoires in all groups.

The TCR sequence derives from a woman aged 25 to 45 with multiple sclerosis. The sample taken for sequencing was PBMCs.

For the CDR3, the sequence is CASSGGLAGVNEQFF. Here is the DNA: TGTGCCAGCAGCGGAGGACTAGCGGGGGTCAATGAGCAGTTCTTC. Rearrangement joined TRBV9 to TRBJ2-1; the central 13 bases match TRBD2. V ends up 3 bases short and J 6 bases short, with an unmatched junction base count of 3. CDR1 and CDR2 (SGDLS, YYNGEE) derive from the germline V gene. The CDR3 contains 15 residues, cysteine and phenylalanine counted. The kept DNA is CDR3 alone, 45 bases in frame from the first base. The CDR3, completed at both ends by the reference TRBV9 and TRBJ2-1 genes, gives the full variable domain DSGVTQTPKHLITATGQRVTLRCSPRSGDLSVYWYQQSLDQGLQFLIQYYNGEERAKGNILERFSAQQFPDLHSELNLSSLELGDSALYFCASSGGLAGVNEQFFGPGTRLTVL.